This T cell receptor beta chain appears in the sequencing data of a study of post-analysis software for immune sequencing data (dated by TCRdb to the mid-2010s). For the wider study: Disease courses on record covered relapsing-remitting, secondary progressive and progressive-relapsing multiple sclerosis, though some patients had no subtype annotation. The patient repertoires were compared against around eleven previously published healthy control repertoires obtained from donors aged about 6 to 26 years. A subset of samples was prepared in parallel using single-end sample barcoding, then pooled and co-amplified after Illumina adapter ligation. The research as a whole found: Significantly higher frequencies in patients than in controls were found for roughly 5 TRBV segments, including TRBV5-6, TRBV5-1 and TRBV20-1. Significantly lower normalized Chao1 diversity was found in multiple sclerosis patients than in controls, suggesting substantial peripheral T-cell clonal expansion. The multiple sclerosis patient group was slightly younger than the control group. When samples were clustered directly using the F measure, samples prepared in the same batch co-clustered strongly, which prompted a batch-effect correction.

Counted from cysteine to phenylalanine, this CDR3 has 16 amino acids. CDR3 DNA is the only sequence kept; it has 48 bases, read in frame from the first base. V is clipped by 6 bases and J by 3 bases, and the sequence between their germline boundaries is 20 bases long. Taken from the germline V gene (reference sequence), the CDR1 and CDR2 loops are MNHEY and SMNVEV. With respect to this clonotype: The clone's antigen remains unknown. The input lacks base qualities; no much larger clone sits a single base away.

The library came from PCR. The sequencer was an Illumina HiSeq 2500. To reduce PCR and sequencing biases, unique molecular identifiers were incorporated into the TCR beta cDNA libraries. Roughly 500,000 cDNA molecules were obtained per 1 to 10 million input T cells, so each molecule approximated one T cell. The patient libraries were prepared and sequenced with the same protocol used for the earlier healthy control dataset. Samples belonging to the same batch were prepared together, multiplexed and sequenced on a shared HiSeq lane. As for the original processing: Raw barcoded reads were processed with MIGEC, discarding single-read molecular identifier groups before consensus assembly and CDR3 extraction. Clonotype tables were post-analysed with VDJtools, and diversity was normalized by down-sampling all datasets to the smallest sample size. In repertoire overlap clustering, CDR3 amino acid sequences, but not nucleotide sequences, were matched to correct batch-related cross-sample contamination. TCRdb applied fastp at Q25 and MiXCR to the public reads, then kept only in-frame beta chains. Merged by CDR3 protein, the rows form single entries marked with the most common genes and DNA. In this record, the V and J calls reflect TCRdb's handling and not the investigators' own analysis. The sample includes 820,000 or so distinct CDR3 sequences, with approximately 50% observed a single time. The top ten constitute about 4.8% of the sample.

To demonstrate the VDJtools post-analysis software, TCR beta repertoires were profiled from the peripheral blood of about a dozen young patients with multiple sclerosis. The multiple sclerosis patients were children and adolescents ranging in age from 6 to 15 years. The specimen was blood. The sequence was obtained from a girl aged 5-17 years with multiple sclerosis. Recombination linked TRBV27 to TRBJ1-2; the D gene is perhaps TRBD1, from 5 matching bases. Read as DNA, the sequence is TGTGCCAGCAGGGGGTACTTCTGGGGGGATCACTATGGCTACACCTTC. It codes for CASRGYFWGDHYGYTF.